This TCR beta chain is from a study of cytomegalovirus exposure and HLA in healthy donors (TCRdb year 2017). Notes on the research overall: According to an earlier analysis of 550 to 700 of the donors, about 190 million T cells yielded 120 million or so unique TCR beta sequences and approximately 300 Gb of sequence data. To predict cytomegalovirus infection status, the study combined high-throughput TCR immunosequencing, statistical association of individual TCRs with disease status, and machine learning. In a later analysis, previously published TCR beta repertoires from 670 or so donors were re-analyzed and high-resolution HLA genotyping was added so that TCR occurrence patterns could be studied. Every discovery cohort repertoire had been produced on one sequencing platform. The aim of the study was to test whether cataloging public T cell receptors could identify signatures of past pathogen exposure. Among the 398 genotyped donors, under 90% belonged to the genetic ancestry cluster associated with self-reported Caucasian donors. Donor age, sex, ethnicity and CMV serostatus were compiled alongside the repertoire data. Among a few hundred genotyped donors of the cohort, an average of around 240,000 unique TCR beta nucleotide sequences were sequenced per donor, roughly 18% of them non-productive. Because of strong linkage in the cohort, a few DR-DQ haplotypes were treated as single units for association and clustering. The number of donors typed differed by locus, with about 629-630 for A, B, C, DRB1 and DQB1, more than 500 for DQA1, approximately 570 for DPA1, and over 400 for DPB1. A separate validation cohort of 100 to 150 different subjects was used in addition to the approximately 670-subject first cohort. The T cell repertoires of 550 to 850 subjects were profiled by immunosequencing and related to cytomegalovirus serostatus. Genome-wide SNP genotypes for about 60% of the roughly 700 donors were used in a later genetic analysis, which treated that subset as a discovery cohort. Approximately 330 gigabases of sequencing data and around 80 million unique TCR sequences made up an early release that covered over 550 HLA-typed donors. HLA typing covered class I and class II loci at four-digit resolution. Rather than drawing on any new phenotypic data, the later analysis identified candidate immune exposures from TCR beta sequences and the way those sequences occurred across donors. An earlier analysis of nearly 600 of the donors applied high-throughput TCR beta sequencing to assess whether each TCR beta V gene segment acted as functional or pseudogenic. Findings and caveats that apply to the study as a whole: Roughly uniform sequencing depth across donors was assumed in presence/absence analyses, although this assumption may not hold. Because the 87-base-pair reads could not distinguish some IMGT-functional V segments, including TRBV6-2 and TRBV6-3, those segments were excluded. In a later analysis, HLA-associated TCR beta chains were found to be more clonally expanded and to have lower generation probabilities than equally common non-associated chains. The authors suggested that the approach could potentially be extended to other disease states and immunological phenotypes. Assigning TCR associations to individual alleles was difficult when HLA alleles, especially DR and DQ, strongly co-occurred. According to a later analysis, parvovirus B19, influenza, CMV and Epstein-Barr virus appeared linked to several top co-occurrence clusters. A further reported finding was that TCR beta sequences accurately predicted the HLA-A and HLA-B alleles for most subjects in the first cohort. In a later genetic analysis, a missense DCLRE1C variant was associated with V-gene and J-gene trimming of TCR beta chains, and the association was replicated in an independent cohort. A cluster of highly shared sequence variants was judged likely to represent a technical artifact of the sequencing pipeline. Approximately 16 rarely observed V segments, including chromosome 9 orphons, were excluded from the earlier analysis of some 590 of the donors because counts were too low. This cohort had only TCR beta chains sequenced, and the lack of alpha or paired-chain data limited which features could be detected. Correlated functional status among segregating V segments might reflect linkage disequilibrium, but an unknown experimental factor could not be ruled out. A later analysis associated about 17,000 TCR beta sequences with specific HLA alleles at a false discovery rate of 0.05. The study gave a list of some 150 TCR beta chains associated with cytomegalovirus. In a later analysis, TCR association rates were found to vary across HLA loci, with the most associated TCRs seen for DRB1 alleles and the fewest for HLA-C alleles. A later analysis found that most CMV-associated TCR beta chains appeared HLA-restricted, with HLA associations seemingly driven largely by CMV exposure. In vitro tests confirmed that a few of the cytomegalovirus-associated TCR beta chains recognize cytomegalovirus antigens. The classifier was reported to diagnose cytomegalovirus status with high specificity and sensitivity in both the original and validation cohorts. Broadly in line with IMGT annotations, most TCR beta V segments showed up in productive rearrangements about 87% or about 30% of the time in an earlier analysis of 587 of the donors. Because HLA typing was unavailable for some donors at each locus, only the typed subset was used in association tests. Most TCR sequences were observed very rarely across donors, whereas some public TCRs were present in many individuals. The only immune exposure information available for the cohort was CMV serostatus. In a later genetic analysis, fewer N-insertions in productive TCRs were reported among donors in an Asian-associated ancestry cluster than the roughly 640-donor mean.

Concerning this clone: What antigen it recognizes has not been identified. No quality values exist for individual bases; no much larger clone is one base distant.

Receptor libraries were prepared by the immunoSEQ multiplex PCR assay. For the multiplex PCR, a mixture combining 60 forward primers for TCR Vbeta segments and 13 reverse primers for TCR Jbeta segments was used. The CDR3 region of rearranged TCR beta genes was amplified from genomic DNA by a multiplex PCR assay. The amplified TCR beta libraries were sequenced on the Illumina HiSeq System as 87-base-pair reads. In the source study's methods: Across the 700 or so repertoires, a later analysis counted roughly 84 million unique TCR beta chains, about 10 million of which were shared by at least two donors. A nearest-neighbor algorithm error-corrected the raw reads and collapsed the reads into unique sequences, merging closely related sequences to remove PCR and sequencing errors. V, D and J gene segments were assigned by aligning CDR3 sequences to IMGT reference sequences. Each retained sequence needed at least a six-nucleotide match to both a V gene segment and a J gene segment. Rearrangements were called productive when the CDR3 lacked stop codons and stayed in frame with V and J; all others were non-productive. Following IMGT convention, CDR3 was defined as the stretch from the second conserved V-encoded cysteine to the conserved J-encoded phenylalanine. The earlier analysis of 500 to 600 of the donors excluded sequences that lacked an unambiguous match to a single V gene segment. In an earlier analysis of approximately 550 of the donors, V segments were called functional above 56.7% productive rearrangements and were called segregating when the between-donor standard deviation exceeded 5%. A statistical classification framework was built to diagnose cytomegalovirus status from the catalog of TCR beta chain sequences. V and J gene assignment, in a later analysis, came from comparing TCR nucleotide sequences with IMGT/GENE-DB human TR gene sequences. The TCRdist pipeline was used in a later analysis to assign CDR3 sequences and most-parsimonious VDJ recombination scenarios. In a later analysis, every TCR beta chain was defined by the combination of its CDR3 amino acid sequence and its V-gene family, and reads without a unique V-gene family were dropped. In a later analysis, 450 to 600 highly shared, low-generation-probability nucleotide sequences were removed to address suspected cross-contamination and a sequencing artifact. For each public chain, a later analysis derived a clonal expansion index from normalized ranks of inferred template counts within each repertoire. In a later analysis, generation probabilities were computed using a VDJ recombination model fitted to out-of-frame rearrangements, and the results were checked against IGoR. In a later analysis, TCR-TCR, TCR-HLA and TCR-CMV co-occurrence was scored with hypergeometric tests, and a repertoire-size bias correction was applied to TCR pairs. A later analysis estimated false discovery rates by permuting HLA or CMV assignments 20 times. In a later analysis, co-occurring TCRs were grouped using DBSCAN, and TCRdist sequence similarity was added for clustering within HLA-allele-positive subsets. Repertoires with fewer than 30,000 or more than 120,000 public chains, plus five repertoires with anomalous nucleotide sharing, were excluded from co-occurrence clustering. TCRdb holds this immuneACCESS table with in-frame rearrangements only. Some clones are missing; in checked studies, unresolved V genes explain under half, and the rest has no known cause. V and J calls and clone size are as listed in that table; D and trimming were resolved from the DNA. Within this sample are about 180,000 clones, with approximately 80% of them counted one time only. The ten biggest clones cover less than 1.5% of the sample.

The cohort comprised 670 or so healthy bone marrow donors. At the time of sampling, every cohort member was nominally healthy, though immune exposures that went unrecorded were likely present. The donor was CMV seropositive and was included in the group of 250 to 350 seropositive cohort members. Every donor gave a peripheral blood sample, and the peripheral blood mononuclear cells from that sample were used for TCR beta sequencing. Genomic DNA was extracted from the blood cell samples with the Qiagen DNeasy Blood Extraction Kit. The CDR3 sequence holds 14 residues, the cysteine and phenylalanine included. Left in the record is the CDR3 DNA by itself, 42 bases read in frame from the first base. V loses 0 bases of germline sequence and J loses 5 bases, and the interval between the two ends is 10 bases. Based on the germline V gene (reference sequence), the CDR1 and CDR2 sequences are LNHNV and YYDKDF.

The origin of this receptor is a girl aged 5-17 years in good health and CMV-seropositive. The chain links TRBV15 with TRBJ2-5; TRBD1 is a weak D gene call, 5 bases matching. Sample: PBMCs. The CDR3 reads CATSRDPRVETQYF. The DNA reads as follows: TGTGCCACCAGCAGAGACCCCAGGGTGGAGACCCAGTACTTC.